This T cell receptor beta chain emerged from a study of lymphopenia after photon versus proton radiotherapy (dated by TCRdb to the late 2010s). The study in broad terms: Photon and proton radiation therapy were compared by the study for their immunological effects in patients with gastrointestinal tumors who developed high-grade lymphopenia. The cohort included 15 to 20 patients with gastrointestinal tumors who developed lymphopenia after receiving either photon or proton therapy. The study was designed to characterize how the impact on the immune system differs between the two radiation modalities.

The library was generated by the immunoSEQ multiplex PCR assay. T cell repertoires were profiled with deep sequencing of rearranged TCR beta loci together with multiparametric flow cytometry. The table comes from immuneACCESS by way of TCRdb, which keeps in-frame sequences with V and J called. Part of the clones is missing from these tables; in studies checked, under half for an unresolved V gene and the rest for unknown reasons. The sample profile shows 25,000 or so clones; about 85% of them were found once. Roughly 5.5% of the sample goes to the ten largest clones. About this clone itself: The specificity of this receptor is unknown. No qualities accompany the bases; no much larger clone lies one base away.

V is cut by 4 bases and J by 0 bases, and the space between the germline ends is 6 bases. Including the terminal cysteine and phenylalanine, the CDR3 comprises 13 residues. Just the 39-base CDR3 DNA is kept, in frame starting at base 1. The germline V gene provides CDR1 KGHSH and CDR2 LQKENI. Overall study results and their limits: The survival association was assessed only in patients who died, and better survival with proton therapy was presented by the authors as a possibility rather than a demonstrated result. After the lymphocyte count nadir, photon-treated repertoires showed oligoclonal expansion, especially of CD8+ Temra cells, which drove the drop in diversity. During treatment, patients who received photon therapy lost naive T cells and TCR diversity and gained effector/memory populations, whereas patients who received proton therapy remained relatively stable. Among patients across the cohort who died, overall survival time showed an inverse correlation with a larger post-nadir drop in TCR diversity.

The chain employs TRBV18 and TRBJ2-5, with the D gene call left open. The sample in question was peripheral blood, obtained from a patient treated with photon-based radiotherapy. The receptor comes from a man aged 25 to 40 with gastric cancer. In nucleotides, the sequence is TGTGCCAGCTCACGGGCCGACCAAGAGACCCAGTACTTC. It is translated as CASSRADQETQYF.